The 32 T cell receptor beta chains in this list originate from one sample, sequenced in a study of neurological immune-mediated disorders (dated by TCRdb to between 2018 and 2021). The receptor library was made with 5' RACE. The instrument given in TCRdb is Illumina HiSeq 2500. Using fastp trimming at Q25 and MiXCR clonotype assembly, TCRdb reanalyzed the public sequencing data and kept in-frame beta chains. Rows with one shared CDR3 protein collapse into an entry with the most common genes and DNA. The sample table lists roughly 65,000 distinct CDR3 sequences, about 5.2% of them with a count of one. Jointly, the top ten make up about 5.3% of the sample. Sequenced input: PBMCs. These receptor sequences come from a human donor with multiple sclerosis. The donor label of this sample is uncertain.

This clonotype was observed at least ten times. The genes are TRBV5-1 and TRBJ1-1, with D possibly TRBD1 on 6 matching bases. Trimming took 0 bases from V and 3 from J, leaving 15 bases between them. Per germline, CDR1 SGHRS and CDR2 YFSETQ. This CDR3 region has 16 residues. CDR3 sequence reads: CASSLAGTILYTEAFF. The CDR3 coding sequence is TGCGCCAGCAGCTTGGCCGGGACAATCCTTTACACTGAAGCTTTCTTT.

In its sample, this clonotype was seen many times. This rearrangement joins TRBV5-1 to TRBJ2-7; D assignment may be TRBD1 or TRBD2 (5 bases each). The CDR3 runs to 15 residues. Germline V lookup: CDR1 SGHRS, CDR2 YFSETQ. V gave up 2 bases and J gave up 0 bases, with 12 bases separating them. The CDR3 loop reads CASSFRDLVSYEQYF. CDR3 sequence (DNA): TGCGCCAGCAGCTTCCGGGACCTGGTCTCCTACGAGCAGTACTTC.

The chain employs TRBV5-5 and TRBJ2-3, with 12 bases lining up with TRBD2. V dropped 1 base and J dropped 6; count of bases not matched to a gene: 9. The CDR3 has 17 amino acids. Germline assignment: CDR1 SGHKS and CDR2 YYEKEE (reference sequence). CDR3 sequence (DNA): TGTGCCAGCAGCTTGTTGCTAGCGGGGGGGCCAAGGGATACGCAGTATTTT. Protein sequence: CASSLLLAGGPRDTQYF.

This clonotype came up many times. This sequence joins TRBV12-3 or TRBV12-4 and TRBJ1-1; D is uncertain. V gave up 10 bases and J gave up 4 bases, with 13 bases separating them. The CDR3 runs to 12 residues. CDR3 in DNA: TGTGCCATCAGCTCCTACGGCACTGAAGCTTTCTTT. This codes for CAISSYGTEAFF.

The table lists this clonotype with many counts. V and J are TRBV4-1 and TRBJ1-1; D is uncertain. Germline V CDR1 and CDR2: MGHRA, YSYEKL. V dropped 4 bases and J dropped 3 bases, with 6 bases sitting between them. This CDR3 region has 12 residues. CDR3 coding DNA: TGCGCCAGCAGCCGGGGTGACACTGAAGCTTTCTTT. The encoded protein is CASSRGDTEAFF.

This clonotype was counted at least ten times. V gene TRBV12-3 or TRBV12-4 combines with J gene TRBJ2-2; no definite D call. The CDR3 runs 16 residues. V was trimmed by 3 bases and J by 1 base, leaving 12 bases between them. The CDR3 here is CASSFGRMENTGELFF. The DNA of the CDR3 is TGTGCCAGCAGTTTTGGAAGGATGGAGAACACCGGGGAGCTGTTTTTT.

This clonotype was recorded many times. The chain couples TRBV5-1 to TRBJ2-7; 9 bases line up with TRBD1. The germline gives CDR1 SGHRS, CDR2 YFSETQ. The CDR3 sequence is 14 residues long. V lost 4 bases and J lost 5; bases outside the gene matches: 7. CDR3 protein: CASSQGQGKNEQYF. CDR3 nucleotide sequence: TGCGCCAGCAGCCAAGGACAGGGGAAAAACGAGCAGTACTTC.

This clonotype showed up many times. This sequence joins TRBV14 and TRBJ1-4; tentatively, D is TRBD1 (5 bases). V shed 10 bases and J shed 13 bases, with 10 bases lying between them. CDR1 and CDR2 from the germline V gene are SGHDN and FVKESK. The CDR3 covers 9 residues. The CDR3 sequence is CAMQGVLFF. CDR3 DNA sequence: TGTGCCATGCAGGGCGTACTGTTTTTT.

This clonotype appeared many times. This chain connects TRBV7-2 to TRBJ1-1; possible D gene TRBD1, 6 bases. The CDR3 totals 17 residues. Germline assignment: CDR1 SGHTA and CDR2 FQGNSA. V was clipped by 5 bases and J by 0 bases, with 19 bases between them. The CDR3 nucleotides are TGTGCCAGCAGCCTTCGGCAGGGGTCGAGCATGAACACTGAAGCTTTCTTT. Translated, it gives CASSLRQGSSMNTEAFF.

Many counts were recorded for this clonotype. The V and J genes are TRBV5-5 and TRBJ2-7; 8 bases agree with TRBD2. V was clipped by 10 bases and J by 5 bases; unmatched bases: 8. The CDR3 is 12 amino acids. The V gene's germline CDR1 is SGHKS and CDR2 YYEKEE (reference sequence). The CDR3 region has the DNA TGTGCCTCCGGGCGGGGGGTCGACGAGCAGTACTTC. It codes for CASGRGVDEQYF.

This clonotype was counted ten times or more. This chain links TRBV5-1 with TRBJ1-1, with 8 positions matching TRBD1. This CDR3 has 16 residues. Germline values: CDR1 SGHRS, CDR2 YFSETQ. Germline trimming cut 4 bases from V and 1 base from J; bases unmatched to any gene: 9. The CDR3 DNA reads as TGCGCCAGCAGCCAGACAGGGGCCGAGACGAACACTGAAGCTTTCTTT. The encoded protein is CASSQTGAETNTEAFF.

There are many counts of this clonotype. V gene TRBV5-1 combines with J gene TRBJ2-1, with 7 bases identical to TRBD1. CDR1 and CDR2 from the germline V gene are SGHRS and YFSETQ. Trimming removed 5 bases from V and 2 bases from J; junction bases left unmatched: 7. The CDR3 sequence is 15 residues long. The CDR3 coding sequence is TGCGCCAGCAGTCCTACAGGGGCCCCCTACAATGAGCAGTTCTTC. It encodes CASSPTGAPYNEQFF.

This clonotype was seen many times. The CDR3 DNA reads as TGCAGCGTTGAGACCACAGTTGAAGCTTTCTTT. Protein product: CSVETTVEAFF. The chain couples TRBV29-1 to TRBJ1-1, with D unclear. This CDR3 spans 11 amino acids. The V end lost 3 bases, the J end lost 7 bases, and 9 bases lay between the germline ends. Germline CDR1 is SQVTM and CDR2 is ANQGSEA.

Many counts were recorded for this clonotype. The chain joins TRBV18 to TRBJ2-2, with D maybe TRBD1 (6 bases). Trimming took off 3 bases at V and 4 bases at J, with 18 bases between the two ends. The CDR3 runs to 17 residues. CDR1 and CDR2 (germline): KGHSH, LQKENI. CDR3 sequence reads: CASSPLRQGKITGELFF. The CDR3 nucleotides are TGTGCCAGCTCACCCCTGCGGCAGGGGAAAATCACCGGGGAGCTGTTTTTT.

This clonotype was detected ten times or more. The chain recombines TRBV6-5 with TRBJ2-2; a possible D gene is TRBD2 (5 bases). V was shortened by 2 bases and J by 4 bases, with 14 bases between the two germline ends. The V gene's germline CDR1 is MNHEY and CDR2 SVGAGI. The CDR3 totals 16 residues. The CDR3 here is CASSYTRNYGTGELFF. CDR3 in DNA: TGTGCCAGCAGTTACACTAGGAACTATGGCACCGGGGAGCTGTTTTTT.

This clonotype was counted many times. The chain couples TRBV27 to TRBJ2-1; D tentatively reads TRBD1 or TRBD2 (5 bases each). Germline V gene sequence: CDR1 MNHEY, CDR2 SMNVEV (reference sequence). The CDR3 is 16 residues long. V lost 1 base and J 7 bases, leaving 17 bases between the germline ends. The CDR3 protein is CASSLLSFSGRNEQFF. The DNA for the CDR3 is TGTGCCAGCAGTTTATTGTCTTTTTCGGGGCGGAATGAGCAGTTCTTC.

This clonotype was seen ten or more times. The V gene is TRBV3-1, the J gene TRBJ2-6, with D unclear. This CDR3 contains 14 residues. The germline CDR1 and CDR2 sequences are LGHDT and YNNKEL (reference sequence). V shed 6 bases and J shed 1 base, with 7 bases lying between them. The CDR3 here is CASRGGSGANVLTF. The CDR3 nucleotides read TGTGCCAGCAGGGGCGGATCTGGGGCCAACGTCCTGACTTTC. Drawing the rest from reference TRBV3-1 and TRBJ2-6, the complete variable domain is DTAVSQTPKYLVTQMGNDKSIKCEQNLGHDTMYWYKQDSKKFLKIMFSYNNKELIINETVPNRFSPKSPDKAHLNLHINSLELGDSAVYFCASRGGSGANVLTFGAGSRLTVL.

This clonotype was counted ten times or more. The CDR3 spells CSAKGQGATYNEQFF. The DNA of the CDR3 is TGCAGTGCTAAGGGGCAGGGGGCGACTTACAATGAGCAGTTCTTC. The chain has TRBV20-1 and TRBJ2-1; 8 positions match TRBD1. V lost 4 bases, J lost 4 bases, and 9 bases stayed unmatched. CDR1 and CDR2 from the germline V gene are DFQATT and SNEGSKA (reference sequence). The CDR3 length is 15 residues.

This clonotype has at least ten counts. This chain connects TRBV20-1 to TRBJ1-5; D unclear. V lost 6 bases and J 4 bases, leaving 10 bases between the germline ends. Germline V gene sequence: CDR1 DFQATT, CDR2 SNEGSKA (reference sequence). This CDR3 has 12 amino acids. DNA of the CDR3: TGCAGTGCCTTTACCGGGAATCAGCCCCAGCATTTT. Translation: CSAFTGNQPQHF.

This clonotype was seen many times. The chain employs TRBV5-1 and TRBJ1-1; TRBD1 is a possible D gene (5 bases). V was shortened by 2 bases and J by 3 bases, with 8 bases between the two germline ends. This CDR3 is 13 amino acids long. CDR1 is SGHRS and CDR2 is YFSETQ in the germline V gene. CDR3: CASSFRGHTEAFF. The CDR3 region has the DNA TGCGCCAGCAGCTTTCGGGGACACACTGAAGCTTTCTTT. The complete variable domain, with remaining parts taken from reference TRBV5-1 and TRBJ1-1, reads KAGVTQTPRYLIKTRGQQVTLSCSPISGHRSVSWYQQTPGQGLQFLFEYFSETQRNKGNFPGRFSGRQFSNSRSEMNVSTLELGDSALYLCASSFRGHTEAFFGQGTRLTVV.

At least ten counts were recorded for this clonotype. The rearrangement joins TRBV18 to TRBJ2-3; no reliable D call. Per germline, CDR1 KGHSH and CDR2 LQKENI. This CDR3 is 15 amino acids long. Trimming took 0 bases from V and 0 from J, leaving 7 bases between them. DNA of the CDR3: TGTGCCAGCTCACCACCAAGGGCTAGCACAGATACGCAGTATTTT. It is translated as CASSPPRASTDTQYF.

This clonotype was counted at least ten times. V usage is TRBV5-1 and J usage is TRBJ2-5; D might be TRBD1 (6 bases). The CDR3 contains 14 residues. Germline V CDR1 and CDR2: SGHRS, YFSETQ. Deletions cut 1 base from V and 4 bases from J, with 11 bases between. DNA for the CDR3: TGCGCCAGCAGCTTGATGGTAGGGGGAGAGACCCAGTACTTC. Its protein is CASSLMVGGETQYF.

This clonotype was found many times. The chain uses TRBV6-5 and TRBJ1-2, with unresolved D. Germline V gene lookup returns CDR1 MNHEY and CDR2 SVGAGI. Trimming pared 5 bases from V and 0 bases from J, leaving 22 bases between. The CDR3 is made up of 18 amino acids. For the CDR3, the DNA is TGTGCCAGCAGTCCCCCCGGGCGCGGAACGGCAACTAACTATGGCTACACCTTC. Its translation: CASSPPGRGTATNYGYTF.

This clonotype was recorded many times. The CDR3 DNA reads as TGCGCCAGCAGCTTAAGACAGTTCGTCTCTGGAAACACCATATATTTT. It yields the protein CASSLRQFVSGNTIYF. The V gene is TRBV5-1, the J gene TRBJ1-3, with a weak D call TRBD1 (5 bases). V was pared by 2 bases and J by 0 bases, with 12 bases between. The CDR3 totals 16 residues. Germline V lookup: CDR1 SGHRS, CDR2 YFSETQ.

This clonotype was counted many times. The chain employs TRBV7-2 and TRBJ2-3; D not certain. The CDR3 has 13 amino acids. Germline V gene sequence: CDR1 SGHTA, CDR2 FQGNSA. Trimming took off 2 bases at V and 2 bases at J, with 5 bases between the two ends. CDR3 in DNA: TGTGCCAGCAGCTTAATTCCCACAGATACGCAGTATTTT. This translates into CASSLIPTDTQYF.

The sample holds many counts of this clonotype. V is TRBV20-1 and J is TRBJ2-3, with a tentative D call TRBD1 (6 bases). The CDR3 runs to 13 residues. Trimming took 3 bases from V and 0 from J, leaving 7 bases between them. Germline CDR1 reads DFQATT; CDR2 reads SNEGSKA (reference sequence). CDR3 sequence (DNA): TGCAGTGCTAGGGACAGTAGCACAGATACGCAGTATTTT. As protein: CSARDSSTDTQYF.

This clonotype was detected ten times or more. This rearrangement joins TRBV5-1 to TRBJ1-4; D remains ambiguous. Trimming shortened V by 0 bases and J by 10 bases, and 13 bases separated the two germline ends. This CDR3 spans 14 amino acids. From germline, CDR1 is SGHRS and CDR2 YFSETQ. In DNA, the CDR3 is TGCGCCAGCAGCTTGGTGACCGGGCCTGGAAAACTGTTTTTT. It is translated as CASSLVTGPGKLFF.

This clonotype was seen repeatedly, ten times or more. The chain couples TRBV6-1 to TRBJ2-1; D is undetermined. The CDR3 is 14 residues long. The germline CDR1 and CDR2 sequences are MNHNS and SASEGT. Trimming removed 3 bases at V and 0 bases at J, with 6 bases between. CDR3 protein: CASSDQHSYNEQFF. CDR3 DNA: TGTGCCAGCAGTGACCAACACTCCTACAATGAGCAGTTCTTC.

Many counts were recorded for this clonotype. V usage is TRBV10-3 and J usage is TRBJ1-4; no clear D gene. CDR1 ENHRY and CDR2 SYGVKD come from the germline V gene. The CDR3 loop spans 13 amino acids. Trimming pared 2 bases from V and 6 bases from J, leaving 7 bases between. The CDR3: CAISETVDEKLFF. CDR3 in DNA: TGTGCCATCAGTGAGACCGTGGATGAAAAACTGTTTTTT.

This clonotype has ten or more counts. CDR3 DNA: TGTGCCAGCAGTTTTTTGGGCCAGTGGAAAAACATTCAGTACTTC. Protein sequence: CASSFLGQWKNIQYF. The chain has TRBV12-3 or TRBV12-4 and TRBJ2-4; D is undetermined. Deletions cut 3 bases from V and 4 bases from J, with 13 bases between. This CDR3 comprises 15 residues.

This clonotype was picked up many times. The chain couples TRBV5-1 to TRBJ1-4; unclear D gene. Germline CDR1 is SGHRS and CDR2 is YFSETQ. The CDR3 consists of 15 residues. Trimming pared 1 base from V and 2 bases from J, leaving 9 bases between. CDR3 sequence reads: CASSLTAGTNEKLFF. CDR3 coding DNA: TGCGCCAGCAGCTTGACGGCGGGGACTAATGAAAAACTGTTTTTT.

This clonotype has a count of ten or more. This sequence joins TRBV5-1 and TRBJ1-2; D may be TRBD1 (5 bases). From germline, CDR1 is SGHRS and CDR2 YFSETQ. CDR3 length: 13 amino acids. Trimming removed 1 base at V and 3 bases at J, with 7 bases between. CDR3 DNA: TGCGCCAGCAGCTTGAGGGGTGACTATGGCTACACCTTC. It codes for CASSLRGDYGYTF.